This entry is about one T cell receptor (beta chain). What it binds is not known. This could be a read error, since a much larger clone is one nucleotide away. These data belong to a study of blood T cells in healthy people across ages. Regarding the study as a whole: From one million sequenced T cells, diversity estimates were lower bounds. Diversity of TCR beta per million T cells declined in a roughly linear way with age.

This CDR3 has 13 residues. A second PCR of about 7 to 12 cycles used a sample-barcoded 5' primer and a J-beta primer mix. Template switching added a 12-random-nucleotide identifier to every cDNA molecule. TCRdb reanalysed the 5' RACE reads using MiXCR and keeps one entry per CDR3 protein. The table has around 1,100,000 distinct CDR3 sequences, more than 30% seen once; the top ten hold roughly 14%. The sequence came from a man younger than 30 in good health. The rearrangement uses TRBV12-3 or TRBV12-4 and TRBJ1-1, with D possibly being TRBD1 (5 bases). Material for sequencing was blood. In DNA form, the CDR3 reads TGTGCCAGCAGTTTAGCGCGGGGGACTGAAACTTTCTTT. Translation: CASSLARGTETFF.